This T cell receptor (beta chain) was obtained from a study of read filtering for tumor transcriptome and immune sequencing. Notes on the study in general: The sorted CD138-negative fraction was a mixed bone marrow immune population, not purified T cells. Without single-read clonotypes, shared clonotype proportions correlated more between IR-seq and RNA-seq.

This clonotype was seen ten or more times. Its antigen is not identified. Trimming took 3 bases from V and 8 from J, leaving 10 bases between them. This CDR3 has 12 amino acids. Germline V gives CDR1 KGHSH, CDR2 LQKENI. The library was built from around 0.4 ug RNA with molecular barcoded adaptors for alpha/delta and beta/gamma chains. TCRdb used MiXCR to reprocess the reads, holding one entry per CDR3 protein. The sample gives under 30,000 distinct CDR3 sequences, 20% to 25% of which show up once; 47% is in the top ten. Sequencing used a population of CD138-negative cells sorted from bone marrow. The origin of this receptor is a donor aged 40 or older with multiple myeloma. The rearrangement uses TRBV18 and TRBJ1-2; maybe TRBD1 (5 bases). CDR3 loop: CASSPQGGGYTF. The CDR3 DNA sequence: TGTGCCAGCTCACCGCAGGGCGGGGGCTACACCTTC. The full variable domain, with the rest looked up from reference TRBV18 and TRBJ1-2, is NAGVMQNPRHLVRRRGQEARLRCSPMKGHSHVYWYRQLPEEGLKFMVYLQKENIIDESGMPKERFSAEFPKEGPSILRIQQVVRGDSAAYFCASSPQGGGYTFGSGTRLTVV.